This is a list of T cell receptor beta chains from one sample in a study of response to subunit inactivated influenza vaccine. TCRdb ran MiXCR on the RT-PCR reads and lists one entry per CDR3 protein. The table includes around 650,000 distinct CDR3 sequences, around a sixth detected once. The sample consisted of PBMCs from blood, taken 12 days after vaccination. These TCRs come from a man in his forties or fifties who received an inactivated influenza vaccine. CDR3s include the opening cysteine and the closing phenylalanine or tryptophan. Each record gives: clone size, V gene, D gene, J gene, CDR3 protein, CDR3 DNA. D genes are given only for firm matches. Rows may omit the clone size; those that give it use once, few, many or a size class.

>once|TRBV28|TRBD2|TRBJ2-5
CASSSSGRKETQYF
TGTGCCAGCAGTTCTAGCGGGAGAAAAGAGACCCAGTACTTC
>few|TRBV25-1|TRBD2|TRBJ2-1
CASSEGSGGPNEQFF
TGTGCCAGCAGTGAAGGTAGCGGGGGGCCAAATGAGCAGTTCTTC
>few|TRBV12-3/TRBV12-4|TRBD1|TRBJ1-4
CASRTGDSNEKLFF
TGTGCCAGCAGAACAGGGGATTCTAATGAAAAACTGTTTTTT
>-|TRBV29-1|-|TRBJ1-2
CSVDRQGSGYTF
TGCAGCGTTGATCGGCAGGGCAGCGGCTACACCTTC
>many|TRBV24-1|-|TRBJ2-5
CATSDPGPTGSQETQYF
TGTGCCACCAGTGACCCGGGCCCAACAGGGTCCCAAGAGACCCAGTACTTC
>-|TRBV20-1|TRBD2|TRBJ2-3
CSASQTSGRTDTQYF
TGCAGTGCTAGCCAGACTAGCGGGAGAACAGATACGCAGTATTTT
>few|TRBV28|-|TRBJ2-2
CASSSSGLYTGELFF
TGTGCCAGCAGTTCATCGGGTCTCTACACCGGGGAGCTGTTTTTT
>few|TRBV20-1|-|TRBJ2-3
CSANDVRDHKSTDTQYF
TGCAGTGCTAACGACGTCCGGGACCACAAGAGCACAGATACGCAGTATTTT
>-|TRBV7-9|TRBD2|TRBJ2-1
CASTGGRLAGSYNEQFF
TGTGCCAGCACGGGGGGGCGGCTAGCGGGATCCTACAATGAGCAGTTCTTC
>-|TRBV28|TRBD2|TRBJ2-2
CASSLSGLAGKRELFF
TGTGCCAGCAGTTTATCGGGACTAGCGGGAAAAAGGGAGCTGTTTTTT
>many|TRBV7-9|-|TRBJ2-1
CASSFGRDEQFF
TGTGCCAGCAGCTTCGGACGGGATGAGCAGTTCTTC
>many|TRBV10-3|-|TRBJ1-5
CAISESRGVGNQPQHF
TGTGCCATCAGTGAGTCCCGCGGGGTAGGAAATCAGCCCCAGCATTTT
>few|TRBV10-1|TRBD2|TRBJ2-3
CASSHYGLAGGTDTQYF
TGCGCCAGCAGTCACTACGGACTAGCGGGGGGGACTGATACGCAGTATTTT
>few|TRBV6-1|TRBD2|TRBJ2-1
CASSSGLALGEQFF
TGTGCCAGCAGCTCGGGACTAGCTCTCGGTGAGCAGTTCTTC
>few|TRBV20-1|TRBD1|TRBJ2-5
CSASQGEKYQETQYF
TGCAGTGCTAGTCAGGGGGAAAAGTACCAAGAGACCCAGTACTTC
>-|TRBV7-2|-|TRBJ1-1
CASSSNSGQPTEAFF
TGTGCCAGCAGCTCGAACTCCGGACAGCCCACTGAAGCTTTCTTT
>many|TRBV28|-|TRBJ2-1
CASSLRPSGRLRVNEQFF
TGTGCCAGCAGTTTAAGGCCCTCGGGGCGTCTCCGGGTCAATGAGCAGTTCTTC
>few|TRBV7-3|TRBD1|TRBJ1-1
CASSLQGRGGTEAFF
TGTGCCAGCAGCCTACAGGGGCGGGGAGGCACTGAAGCTTTCTTT
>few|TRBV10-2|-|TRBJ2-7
CASRGRTDEQYF
TGCGCCAGTAGGGGTCGTACGGACGAGCAGTACTTC
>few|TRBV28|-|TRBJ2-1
CASSSRTQGQFF
TGTGCCAGCAGTTCCCGGACTCAGGGGCAGTTCTTC
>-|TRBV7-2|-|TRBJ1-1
CASSVQVMNTEAFF
TGTGCCAGCAGCGTACAGGTGATGAACACTGAAGCTTTCTTT
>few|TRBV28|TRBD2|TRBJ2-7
CASSLGRTSGRPLSGAYEQYF
TGTGCCAGCAGTCTGGGTCGGACTAGCGGGAGACCGCTCTCGGGGGCTTACGAGCAGTACTTC
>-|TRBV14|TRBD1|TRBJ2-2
CASSRIGTGTAGELFF
TGTGCCAGCAGCCGGATCGGGACAGGGACCGCCGGGGAGCTGTTTTTT
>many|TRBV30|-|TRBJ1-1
CAWDAYYTEAFF
TGTGCCTGGGACGCATATTACACTGAAGCTTTCTTT
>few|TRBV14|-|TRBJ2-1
CASSQGGVGEQFF
TGTGCCAGCAGCCAAGGTGGGGTTGGTGAGCAGTTCTTC
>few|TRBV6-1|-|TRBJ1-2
CASSEASAGPRGYTF
TGTGCCAGCAGTGAAGCGTCAGCGGGGCCGAGAGGCTACACCTTC
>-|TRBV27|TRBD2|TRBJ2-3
CASSLPGEGEGTDTQYF
TGTGCCAGCAGTTTGCCCGGGGAGGGTGAGGGCACAGATACGCAGTATTTT
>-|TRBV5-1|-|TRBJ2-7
CASSFGRTRLGYEQYF
TGCGCCAGCAGCTTTGGAAGGACACGGCTGGGCTACGAGCAGTACTTC
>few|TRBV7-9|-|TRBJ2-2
CASRRQGGTGELFF
TGTGCCAGCAGGAGGCAGGGCGGCACCGGGGAGCTGTTTTTT
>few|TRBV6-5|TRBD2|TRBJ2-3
CASSYVAGSSEDTQYF
TGTGCCAGCAGTTACGTAGCGGGTTCTTCCGAGGATACGCAGTATTTT
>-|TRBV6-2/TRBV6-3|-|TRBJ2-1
CASSRTIKGTYNEQFF
TGTGCCAGCAGCCGGACCATTAAGGGAACTTACAATGAGCAGTTCTTC
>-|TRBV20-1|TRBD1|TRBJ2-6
CSARRDGTGDSGANVLTF
TGCAGTGCTAGAAGGGACGGGACAGGGGACTCTGGGGCCAACGTCCTGACTTTC
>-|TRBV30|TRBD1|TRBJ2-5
CAWSVQGETQYF
TGTGCCTGGAGTGTACAGGGGGAGACCCAGTACTTC
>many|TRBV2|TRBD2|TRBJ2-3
CAILAGVGDTQYF
TGTGCCATACTAGCGGGAGTCGGAGATACGCAGTATTTT
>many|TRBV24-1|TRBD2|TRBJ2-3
CATSGVAAGELTQYF
TGTGCCACCAGTGGGGTCGCGGCGGGAGAGTTGACGCAGTATTTT
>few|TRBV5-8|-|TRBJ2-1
CASSLDPTGDNEQFF
TGTGCCAGCAGCTTGGATCCGACAGGAGACAATGAGCAGTTCTTC
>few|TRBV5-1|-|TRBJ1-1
CASSLDGAGGTEAFF
TGCGCCAGCAGCTTGGATGGGGCCGGGGGAACTGAAGCTTTCTTT
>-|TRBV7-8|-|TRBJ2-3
CASSLMPALGGNTDTQYF
TGTGCCAGCAGCCTGATGCCGGCCCTTGGGGGAAACACAGATACGCAGTATTTT
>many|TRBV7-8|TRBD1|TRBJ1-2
CASSRTGGLGYTF
TGTGCCAGCAGCCGGACAGGGGGCTTGGGCTACACCTTC
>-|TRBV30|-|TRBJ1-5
CAVSQKSNQPQHF
TGTGCCGTATCACAGAAAAGCAATCAGCCCCAACATTTT
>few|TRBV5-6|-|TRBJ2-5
CASSLEGLHRETQYF
TGTGCCAGCAGCTTGGAGGGACTCCACCGGGAGACCCAGTACTTC
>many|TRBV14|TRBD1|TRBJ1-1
CASSQNRDREAFF
TGTGCCAGCAGCCAAAACCGGGACAGGGAAGCTTTCTTT
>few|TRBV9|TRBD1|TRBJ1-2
CASSVGGGAYGYTF
TGTGCCAGCAGCGTAGGAGGGGGCGCGTATGGCTACACCTTC
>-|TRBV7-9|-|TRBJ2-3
CASSLMPDTQYF
TGTGCCAGCAGCTTAATGCCAGATACGCAGTATTTT
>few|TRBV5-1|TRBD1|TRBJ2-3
CASSLSRQGRTDTQYF
TGCGCCAGCAGCTTGTCGCGACAGGGGCGCACAGATACGCAGTATTTT
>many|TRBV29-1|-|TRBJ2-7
CSVGGSRDAEQYF
TGCAGCGTTGGTGGGTCCCGAGACGCCGAGCAGTACTTC
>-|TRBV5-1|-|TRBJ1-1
CASSLTAGEWLATEAFF
TGCGCCAGCAGCTTGACGGCAGGGGAATGGTTGGCCACTGAAGCTTTCTTT
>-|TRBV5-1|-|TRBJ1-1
CASSLAPGPQAFF
TGCGCCAGCAGCTTGGCCCCGGGCCCTCAAGCTTTCTTT
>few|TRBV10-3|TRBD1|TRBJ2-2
CAISSELGQGNTGELFF
TGTGCCATCAGTTCAGAACTGGGACAGGGGAACACCGGGGAGCTGTTTTTT
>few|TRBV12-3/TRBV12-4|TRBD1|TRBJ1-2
CASSLNTRGRFGYTF
TGTGCCAGCAGTTTAAATACCAGGGGGCGATTTGGCTACACCTTC
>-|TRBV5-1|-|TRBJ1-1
CASSSPDRNTEAFF
TGCGCCAGCAGCTCGCCCGATAGGAACACTGAAGCTTTCTTT
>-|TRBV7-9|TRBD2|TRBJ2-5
CASKRTSGLQETQYF
TGTGCCAGCAAACGGACTAGCGGGTTGCAAGAGACCCAGTACTTC
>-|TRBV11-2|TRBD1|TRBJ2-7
CASRKSGTGRYEQYF
TGTGCCAGCAGAAAATCCGGGACAGGGAGGTACGAGCAGTACTTC
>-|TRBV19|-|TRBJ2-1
CASSIRGEQFF
TGTGCCAGTAGTATACGGGGTGAGCAGTTCTTC
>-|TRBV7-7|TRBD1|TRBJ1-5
CASSLEGTGGLQPQHF
TGTGCCAGCAGCTTAGAGGGGACAGGGGGCCTGCAGCCCCAGCATTTT
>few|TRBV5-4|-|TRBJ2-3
CASSLPQNTDTQYF
TGTGCCAGCAGCTTGCCGCAGAACACAGATACGCAGTATTTT
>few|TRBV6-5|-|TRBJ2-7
CASSTLVGEQYF
TGTGCCAGCAGTACCCTGGTCGGCGAGCAGTACTTC
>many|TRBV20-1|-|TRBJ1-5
CSAVGVLKNQPQHF
TGCAGTGCCGTAGGCGTTCTTAAGAATCAGCCCCAGCATTTT
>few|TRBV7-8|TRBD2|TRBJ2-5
CASSSARGTSGRQETQYF
TGTGCCAGCAGCTCAGCTAGAGGGACTAGCGGGAGGCAAGAGACCCAGTACTTC
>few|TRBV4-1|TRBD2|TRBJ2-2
CASSLRLAENTGELFF
TGCGCCAGCAGCCTAAGACTAGCGGAGAACACCGGGGAGCTGTTTTTT